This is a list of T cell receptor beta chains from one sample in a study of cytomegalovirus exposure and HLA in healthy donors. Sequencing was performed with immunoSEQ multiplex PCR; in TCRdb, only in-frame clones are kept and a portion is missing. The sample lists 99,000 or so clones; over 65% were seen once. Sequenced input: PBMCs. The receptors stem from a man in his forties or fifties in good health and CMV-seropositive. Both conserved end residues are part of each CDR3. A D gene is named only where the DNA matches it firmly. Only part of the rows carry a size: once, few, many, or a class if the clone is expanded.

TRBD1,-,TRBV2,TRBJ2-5,TGTGCCAGCAGAGTGGACAGGGGTGTGGGAGAGACCCAGTACTTC,CASRVDRGVGETQYF
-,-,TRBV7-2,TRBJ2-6,TGTGCCAGCAGCTTACCTCGACGCTCTGGGGCCAACGGCCTGACTTTC,CASSLPRRSGANGLTF
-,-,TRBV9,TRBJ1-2,TGTGCCAGCAGCGCCCCGGGGGGGTACTATGGCTACACCTTC,CASSAPGGYYGYTF
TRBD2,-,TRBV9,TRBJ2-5,TGTGCCAGCAGCGCCCGGACTAGCGGGGGTCTCCAAGAGACCCAGTACTTC,CASSARTSGGLQETQYF
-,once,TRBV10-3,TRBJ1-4,TGTGCCATCAGTTCGCCTGAGGAAAAACTGTTTTTT,CAISSPEEKLFF
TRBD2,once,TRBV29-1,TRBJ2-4,TGCAGCGTTGACCCCGGGACTAGCGGGGGGACCAAAAACAGTCAGTACTTC,CSVDPGTSGGTKNSQYF
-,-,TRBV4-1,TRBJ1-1,TGCGCCAGCAGCCTTGGGCCAGCGGGGGACACTGAAGCTTTCTTT,CASSLGPAGDTEAFF
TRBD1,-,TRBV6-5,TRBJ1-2,TGTGCCAGCAGTTACCTCGACAGGGACTATGGCTACACCTTC,CASSYLDRDYGYTF
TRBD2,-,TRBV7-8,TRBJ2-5,TGTGCCAGCAGCTTTACTAGCGGGGGGGCCTCGGAGACCCAGTACTTC,CASSFTSGGASETQYF
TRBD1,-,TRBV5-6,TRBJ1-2,TGTGCCAGCAGCGGACAGGGAACTATATACTATGGCTACACCTTC,CASSGQGTIYYGYTF
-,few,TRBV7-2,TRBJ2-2,TGTGCCAGCAGCTCCTCGACAGGGAACACCGGGGAGCTGTTTTTT,CASSSSTGNTGELFF
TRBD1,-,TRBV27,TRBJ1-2,TGTGCCAGCAGTACCCTAGGACAGGGAGGATACACCTTC,CASSTLGQGGYTF
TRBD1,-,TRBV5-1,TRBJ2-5,TGCGCCAGCAGCTTGTACAGGGGTGAGACCCAGTACTTC,CASSLYRGETQYF
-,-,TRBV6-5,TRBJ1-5,TGTGCCAGCAGTACCGACACGCACAATCAGCCCCAGCATTTT,CASSTDTHNQPQHF
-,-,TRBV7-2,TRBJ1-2,TGTGCCAGCAGCCAGGACAGTAACTATGGCTACACCTTC,CASSQDSNYGYTF
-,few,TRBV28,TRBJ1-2,TGTGCCAGCAGTTTGGGGCCCTGGCTCTATGGCTACACCTTC,CASSLGPWLYGYTF
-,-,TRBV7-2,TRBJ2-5,TGTGCCAGCAGCTTAGGACTACGAGAGACCCAGTACTTC,CASSLGLRETQYF
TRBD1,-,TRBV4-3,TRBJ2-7,TGCGCCAGCAGCCAAGATCTTAAGACAGGGGGCCAGGACGAGCAGTACTTC,CASSQDLKTGGQDEQYF
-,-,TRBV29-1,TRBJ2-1,TGCAGCGCCGGACTTTACAATGAGCAGTTCTTC,CSAGLYNEQFF
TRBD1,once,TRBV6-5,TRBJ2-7,TGTGCCAGCAGAGAAATCGACAGGGAGAGCGGGCAGTACTTC,CASREIDRESGQYF
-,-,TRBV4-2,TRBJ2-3,TGTGCCAGCAGACTCACTACGGCTTCCACAGATACGCAGTATTTT,CASRLTTASTDTQYF
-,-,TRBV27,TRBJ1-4,TGTGCCAGCAGTCTTCAACAGGATTCTAATGAAAAACTGTTTTTT,CASSLQQDSNEKLFF
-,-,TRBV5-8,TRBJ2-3,TGTGCCAGCAGCTTGCCATACCCCCTAGCGTCAAGCACAGATACGCAGTATTTT,CASSLPYPLASSTDTQYF
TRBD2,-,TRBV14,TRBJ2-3,TGTGCCAGCAGCCAAGATGTTGGTGGCGGGACTAGCGGAGATACGCAGTATTTT,CASSQDVGGGTSGDTQYF
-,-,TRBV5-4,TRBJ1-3,TGTGCCAGCAGCTTGGACTCCCTTTGGGGGGCTGGAAACACCATATATTTT,CASSLDSLWGAGNTIYF
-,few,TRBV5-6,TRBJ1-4,TGTGCCAGCAGGAGCTCTTACAGGTCGAGTAACGAAAAACTGTTTTTT,CASRSSYRSSNEKLFF
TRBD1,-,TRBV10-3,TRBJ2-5,TGTGCCATCAGACCAGGGGGCCGTAACCAAGAGACCCAGTACTTC,CAIRPGGRNQETQYF
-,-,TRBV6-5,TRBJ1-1,TGTGCCACAACACGTTCTACTGAAGCTTTCTTT,CATTRSTEAFF
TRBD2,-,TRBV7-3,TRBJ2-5,TGTGCCAGCAGCGCATCCTCGGGGGGAGGGGAGACCCAGTACTTC,CASSASSGGGETQYF
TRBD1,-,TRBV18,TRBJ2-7,TGTGCCAGCTCACAGGGGGCCGGGACGATTAGCTACGAGCAGTACTTC,CASSQGAGTISYEQYF
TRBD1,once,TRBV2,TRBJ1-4,TGTGCCAGCAGTCCACTACTACAGGGGGCAAAACTGTTTTTT,CASSPLLQGAKLFF
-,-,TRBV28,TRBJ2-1,TGTGCCAGCAGTCCCGGCTGGGCTGAGCAGTTCTTC,CASSPGWAEQFF
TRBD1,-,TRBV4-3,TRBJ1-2,TGCGCCAGCAGCCAAGAGGCGGGACAGGGGCGTCACTACACCTTC,CASSQEAGQGRHYTF
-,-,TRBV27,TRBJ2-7,TGTGCCAGCAGTTTGGCCAGCAGGGTTAGCTACGAGCAGTACTTC,CASSLASRVSYEQYF
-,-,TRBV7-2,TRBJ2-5,TGTGCCAGCAGCTTAGACGGCTGGGCAGGGCGAGAGACCCAGTACTTC,CASSLDGWAGRETQYF
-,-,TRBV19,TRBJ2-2,TGTGCCAGTAGTGAAAGACAGATTCTCACCGGGGAGCTGTTTTTT,CASSERQILTGELFF
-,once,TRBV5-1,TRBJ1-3,TGCGCCAGCTCCTATAACCTACAGGGAAACACCATATATTTT,CASSYNLQGNTIYF
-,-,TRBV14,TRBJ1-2,TGTGCCAGCAGCCAAGGGTACCGGTATGGCTACACCTTC,CASSQGYRYGYTF
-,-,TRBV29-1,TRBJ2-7,TGCAGCGTTGAAACGGGTTATTACGAGCAGTACTTC,CSVETGYYEQYF
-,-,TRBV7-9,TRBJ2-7,TGTGCCAGCAGCCCCACCTCCCTAGCTTACGAGCAGTACTTC,CASSPTSLAYEQYF
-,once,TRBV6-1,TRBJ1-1,TGTGCCAGCACTGCTTACGGGGAAGACACTGAAGCTTTCTTT,CASTAYGEDTEAFF
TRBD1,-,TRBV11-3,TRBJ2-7,TGTGCCAGCAGCTCGTGGGCGACAGGGGGCGAGCAGTACTTC,CASSSWATGGEQYF
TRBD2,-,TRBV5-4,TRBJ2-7,TGTGCCAGCAGCTTCCAAGCGGGAGGCTTAGGCGAGCAGTACTTC,CASSFQAGGLGEQYF
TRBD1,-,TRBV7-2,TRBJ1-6,TGTGCCAGCAGCTTAGGACAGGGGAGTTATAATTCACCCCTCCACTTT,CASSLGQGSYNSPLHF
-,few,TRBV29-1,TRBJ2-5,TGCAGCGGGGGCGAAGGCGGGACAGAGACCCAGTACTTC,CSGGEGGTETQYF